These 28 T cell receptor beta chains were sequenced from one sample in a study of shared clonotypes between healthy human individuals. Naive CD8 cells lacked CD45RO, underwent positive selection for CCR7 and left out terminally differentiated effector memory CD45RA+ cells. Clones were sequenced by immunoSEQ multiplex PCR, and TCRdb holds only the in-frame ones, with some missing. The sample has around 580,000 clones, roughly 98% seen once; the top ten hold 0.3% to 0.35%. Sequenced sample: naive CD8+ T cells sorted from blood. All receptors come from a young man in good health.

This chain uses TRBV2 with TRBJ2-5, with D unresolved. The CDR3 extends over 14 amino acids. Germline lookup yields CDR1 SNHLY and CDR2 FYNNEI. V dropped 2 bases and J dropped 5 bases, with 12 bases sitting between them. CDR3: CASSERSSSETQYF. In DNA, the CDR3 is TGTGCCAGCAGTGAACGGTCCAGCTCGGAGACCCAGTACTTC.

This sequence joins TRBV9 and TRBJ1-2, with D possibly being TRBD1 (6 bases). Germline lookup yields CDR1 SGDLS and CDR2 YYNGEE. The CDR3 has 15 amino acids. Trimming stripped 5 bases from V and 2 bases from J, with 16 bases between. The CDR3 reads CASRLDQGLNYGYTF. CDR3 DNA sequence: TGTGCCAGCAGGCTAGACCAGGGGCTAAACTATGGCTACACCTTC.

V usage is TRBV29-1 and J usage is TRBJ2-7; TRBD2 is a possible D gene (5 bases). V lost 2 bases and J 1 base, leaving 9 bases between the germline ends. Germline CDR1 and CDR2: SQVTM and ANQGSEA. This CDR3 has 13 amino acids. The CDR3 DNA reads as TGCAGCGTTGAACGGGGTGAGTCCTACGAGCAGTACTTC. Translation: CSVERGESYEQYF.

The genes are TRBV6-1 and TRBJ2-1, with D possibly matching TRBD1 (6 bases). Germline assignment: CDR1 MNHNS and CDR2 SASEGT. This CDR3 contains 14 residues. Between the trimmed V and J ends, which lost 4 bases and 0 bases, there was a span of 7 bases. CDR3 in amino acids: CASSVDSSYNEQFF. CDR3 coding DNA: TGTGCCAGCAGTGTGGACAGCTCCTACAATGAGCAGTTCTTC.

V and J are TRBV20-1 and TRBJ1-1, with unresolved D. Germline lookup yields CDR1 DFQATT and CDR2 SNEGSKA (reference sequence). V was pared by 4 bases and J by 3 bases, with 6 bases between. CDR3 size: 11 residues. The CDR3 region has the DNA TGCAGTGCTAAAACATACACTGAAGCTTTCTTT. This gives the protein CSAKTYTEAFF.

The CDR3 here is CASLGRVNEQYF. For the CDR3, the DNA is TGTGCCAGCCTGGGGCGGGTCAACGAGCAGTACTTC. The chain uses TRBV2 and TRBJ2-7; D possibly uses TRBD1 or TRBD2 (5 bases each). Germline loops: CDR1 SNHLY, CDR2 FYNNEI. The V gene lost 8 bases and the J gene lost 5 bases, with 13 bases spanning the gap. The CDR3 loop spans 12 amino acids.

This clone has a handful of counts. The rearrangement links TRBV5-4 to TRBJ1-5, with 10 bases that match TRBD1. Germline CDR1 and CDR2: SGHNT and YYREEE (reference sequence). CDR3 size: 16 residues. V lost 2 bases, J lost 1 base, and 3 bases stayed unmatched. The CDR3, as DNA: TGTGCCAGCAGCTTAATGACAGGGGGCAGCAATCAGCCCCAGCATTTT. It encodes CASSLMTGGSNQPQHF.

V is TRBV13 and J is TRBJ2-2, with D tentatively TRBD2 (5 bases). Trimming removed 4 bases from V and 0 bases from J, with 15 bases in between. The CDR3 has 17 residues. Per the germline V gene, CDR1 is PRHDT and CDR2 is FYEKMQ (reference sequence). In nucleotides, the CDR3 is TGTGCCAGCAGCTCTAATGCAGGAGGCCCGAACACCGGGGAGCTGTTTTTT. It yields the protein CASSSNAGGPNTGELFF.

The genes are TRBV6-5 and TRBJ2-7; D may be TRBD2 (5 bases). The CDR3 contains 13 residues. Between the trimmed V and J ends, which lost 6 bases and 3 bases, there was a span of 12 bases. Germline assignment: CDR1 MNHEY and CDR2 SVGAGI. The CDR3 DNA follows: TGTGCCAGCAGGGAAGGACTCCTCTACGAGCAGTACTTC. It encodes CASREGLLYEQYF.

The rearrangement joins TRBV7-9 to TRBJ2-7; 7 bases align to TRBD2. Germline CDR1 is SEHNR and CDR2 is FQNEAQ (reference sequence). This CDR3 contains 16 residues. J was trimmed by 5 bases and V by 2 bases; bases with no gene match: 12. Here the CDR3 reads CASSLNHIAGDHEQYF. CDR3 in DNA: TGTGCCAGCAGCTTAAATCATATTGCGGGGGACCACGAGCAGTACTTC.

The rearrangement uses TRBV6-5 and TRBJ2-7; D unresolved. The germline gives CDR1 MNHEY, CDR2 SVGAGI. The CDR3 runs to 11 residues. The germline V and J ends were trimmed by 4 bases and 4 bases, with 5 bases remaining between them. The CDR3 sequence: CASSFRYEQYF. Written as DNA, the CDR3 is TGTGCCAGCAGTTTTCGGTACGAGCAGTACTTC.

This clone showed up just once. V usage is TRBV30 and J usage is TRBJ2-1; D is unresolved. Trimming took off 3 bases at V and 7 bases at J, with 13 bases between the two ends. CDR3 length: 13 amino acids. Germline assignment: CDR1 GTSNPN and CDR2 SVGIG (reference sequence). The DNA of the CDR3 is TGTGCCTGGAGAATTCTAGGCGCGAATGAGCAGTTCTTC. It is translated as CAWRILGANEQFF.

This clone occurred a few times. The chain combines TRBV18 with TRBJ2-5; the match to TRBD1 covers 7 bases. The V gene's germline CDR1 is KGHSH and CDR2 LQKENI. Trimming removed 0 bases from V and 2 bases from J; junction bases left unmatched: 6. CDR3 length: 16 residues. The CDR3 DNA follows: TGTGCCAGCTCACCACCTTTTCCGGGACAGCAAGAGACCCAGTACTTC. This encodes CASSPPFPGQQETQYF.

CDR3 coding DNA: TGCGCCAGCAGCTTTGGGGGGCCCTACGAGCAGTACTTC. Amino acids: CASSFGGPYEQYF. V and J are TRBV5-1 and TRBJ2-7; D is possibly TRBD1 or TRBD2 (6 bases each). CDR1 SGHRS and CDR2 YFSETQ come from the germline V gene. The CDR3 is 13 residues long. V dropped 2 bases and J dropped 2 bases, with 8 bases sitting between them.

J is TRBJ1-4 and V is TRBV2; D not resolved. This CDR3 contains 13 residues. Germline V gives CDR1 SNHLY, CDR2 FYNNEI. V gave up 1 base and J gave up 8 bases, with 8 bases separating them. CDR3 amino acids: CASSEGRWEKLFF. The CDR3, as DNA: TGTGCCAGCAGTGAAGGAAGGTGGGAAAAACTGTTTTTT.

The chain recombines TRBV10-2 with TRBJ1-1; a possible D gene is TRBD1 (6 bases). V lost 7 bases, J lost 4 bases, and 13 bases lay in between. The CDR3 consists of 13 residues. Germline values: CDR1 WSHSY, CDR2 SAAADI. CDR3 loop: CASTRGAVTEAFF. The CDR3 bases are TGCGCCAGCACCCGGGGGGCGGTCACTGAAGCTTTCTTT.

The V and J genes are TRBV10-3 and TRBJ2-1; no firm D call. Trimming removed 9 bases from V and 6 bases from J, with 21 bases in between. The V gene's germline CDR1 is ENHRY and CDR2 SYGVKD. The CDR3 loop spans 15 amino acids. CDR3 protein: CAIQTGVVHPNEQFF. CDR3 DNA: TGTGCCATACAAACGGGTGTTGTCCACCCCAATGAGCAGTTCTTC.

The V and J genes are TRBV9 and TRBJ2-2; D remains unclear. The CDR3 length is 14 residues. Trimming pared 3 bases from V and 5 bases from J, leaving 11 bases between. Looked up from germline, CDR1 is SGDLS and CDR2 is YYNGEE. CDR3 in amino acids: CASSAPSATGELFF. The CDR3 DNA sequence: TGTGCCAGCAGCGCCCCCAGCGCTACCGGGGAGCTGTTTTTT.

The rearrangement links TRBV5-4 to TRBJ2-6, with 7 bases lining up with TRBD1. V gave up 6 bases and J gave up 2 bases; unmatched junction bases: 5. The CDR3 is 15 amino acids. Germline CDR1 reads SGHNT; CDR2 reads YYREEE (reference sequence). The CDR3 sequence: CASIVDRAGANVLTF. The CDR3 DNA is TGTGCCAGCATCGTTGACAGGGCTGGGGCCAACGTCCTGACTTTC.

The rearrangement links TRBV7-9 to TRBJ2-1, with D tentatively TRBD2 (5 bases). CDR1 is SEHNR, CDR2 FQNEAQ, per germline (reference sequence). This CDR3 spans 13 amino acids. Trimming pared 1 base from V and 8 bases from J, leaving 9 bases between. The CDR3 sequence: CASSLGWGDEQFF. CDR3 sequence (DNA): TGTGCCAGCAGCTTAGGGTGGGGAGATGAGCAGTTCTTC.

The J gene is TRBJ1-2, the V gene TRBV10-3, with 8 positions matching TRBD1. The CDR3 consists of 16 residues. From germline, CDR1 is ENHRY and CDR2 SYGVKD. Germline trimming cut 10 bases from V and 0 bases from J; bases unmatched to any gene: 13. The CDR3 nucleotides read TGTGCCACGGGGACCACAGGGGGTGAGGCTAACTATGGCTACACCTTC. It encodes CATGTTGGEANYGYTF.

CDR3 amino acids: CASSLNPSGYNEQFF. The CDR3 nucleotides are TGTGCCAGCAGTCTAAACCCTAGCGGCTACAATGAGCAGTTCTTC. This chain joins TRBV27 and TRBJ2-1; 7 nucleotides line up with TRBD2. The germline gives CDR1 MNHEY, CDR2 SMNVEV (reference sequence). Losses at the gene ends were 5 bases for V and 3 bases for J; bases not matched to a gene: 7. The CDR3 totals 15 residues.

This clone was seen only once. V gene TRBV7-9 combines with J gene TRBJ2-6, with D perhaps TRBD2 (6 bases). Germline CDR1 and CDR2: SEHNR and FQNEAQ (reference sequence). The CDR3 is 16 amino acids. Trimming cost V 4 bases and J 6 bases, with 16 bases left between them. As DNA, the CDR3 is TGTGCCAGCAGCTCCGGGACTTTACCCGCGGCCAACGTCCTGACTTTC. This codes for CASSSGTLPAANVLTF.

J is TRBJ2-7 and V is TRBV7-9, with 8 nucleotides matching TRBD2. Trimming cost V 5 bases and J 2 bases; bases outside gene matches: 8. The CDR3 extends over 15 amino acids. Germline CDR1 reads SEHNR; CDR2 reads FQNEAQ (reference sequence). Written as DNA, the CDR3 is TGTGCCAGCAGCACTCTAGCGGGCCAAGCCTACGAGCAGTACTTC. The encoded protein is CASSTLAGQAYEQYF.

The genes are TRBV29-1 and TRBJ2-1; D call uncertain. Germline CDR1 is SQVTM and CDR2 is ANQGSEA. With 1 base removed from V and 6 bases from J, the gap between germline ends came to 13 bases. CDR3 length equals 14 residues. Written as DNA, the CDR3 is TGCAGCGTTGAAGGATTCCGATCTAGCAATGAGCAGTTCTTC. Its translation: CSVEGFRSSNEQFF.

V is TRBV25-1 and J is TRBJ2-5; D is uncertain. In germline, CDR1 is MGHDK, CDR2 SYGVNS. The CDR3 consists of 13 residues. Trimming stripped 3 bases from V and 9 bases from J, with 14 bases between. CDR3: CASSDVAHPAQYF. The CDR3 region has the DNA TGTGCCAGCAGTGATGTGGCGCACCCGGCCCAGTACTTC.

The chain recombines TRBV27 with TRBJ2-5, with 7 bases lining up with TRBD1. The CDR3 has 14 amino acids. V gave up 8 bases and J gave up 0 bases; unmatched junction bases: 6. The germline V gene encodes CDR1 MNHEY and CDR2 SMNVEV (reference sequence). The CDR3 DNA is TGTGCCAGCTCCGGGACAGTCCACCAAGAGACCCAGTACTTC. This sequence encodes CASSGTVHQETQYF.

This chain connects TRBV5-1 to TRBJ2-7; 8 nucleotides match TRBD1. CDR3 length equals 16 residues. V lost 4 bases, J lost 4 bases, and 13 bases stayed unmatched. Per the germline V gene, CDR1 is SGHRS and CDR2 is YFSETQ. The CDR3 loop reads CASSLAPGQGYYEQYF. CDR3 nucleotides: TGCGCCAGCAGCCTTGCACCCGGACAGGGTTATTACGAGCAGTACTTC.